This T cell receptor (beta chain) was recorded in a study of T cell responses to AZD1222 COVID-19 vaccine. Study results and caveats: The donor group comprised mostly white British people and more females; the analysis possibly underestimated clonal diversity. At baseline, just a handful of AZD1222 recipients tested seropositive.

Clones were read by immunoSEQ multiplex PCR, and TCRdb kept only the in-frame ones, dropping some. The table has approximately 200,000 clones, 75% to 90% seen once; the top ten hold under 3.5%. Concerning this clone itself: Its antigen is still unknown.

The sequence came from an adult in good health. The sequenced sample was peripheral blood, obtained on day 0 of MenACWY control vaccination.

The CDR3 sequence is CASSLSSGSTDTQYF. Here the CDR3 DNA reads TGCGCCAGCAGCCTATCTAGCGGAAGCACAGATACGCAGTATTTT. The chain employs TRBV4-1 and TRBJ2-3; TRBD2 matches at 7 bases. This CDR3 comprises 15 residues. Germline CDR1 and CDR2: MGHRA and YSYEKL. V shed 4 bases, J shed 0 bases, and the junction held 4 bases outside the gene matches.